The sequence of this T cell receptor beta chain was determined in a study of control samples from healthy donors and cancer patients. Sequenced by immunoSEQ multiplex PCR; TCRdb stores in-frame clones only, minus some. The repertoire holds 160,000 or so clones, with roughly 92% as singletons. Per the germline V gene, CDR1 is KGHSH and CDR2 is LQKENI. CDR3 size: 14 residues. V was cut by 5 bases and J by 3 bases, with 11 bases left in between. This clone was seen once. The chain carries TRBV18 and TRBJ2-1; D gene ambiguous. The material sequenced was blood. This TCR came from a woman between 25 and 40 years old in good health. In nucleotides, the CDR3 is TGTGCCAGCTCATCGACTCCTATCTACAATGAGCAGTTCTTC. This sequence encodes CASSSTPIYNEQFF.